The rows below give T cell receptor beta chains drawn from one sample of a study of OX40 agonist ivuxolimab in advanced cancers. Libraries were prepared by immunoSEQ multiplex PCR; TCRdb keeps only in-frame clonotypes and omits some of them. This sample yields tens of thousands of clones, of which roughly 80% are seen a single time; over 1.5% belongs to the top ten. The source material was CD4+ or CD8+ T cells sorted from blood, sampled in a trial of the OX40 agonist ivuxolimab. These receptors all come from an adult with an advanced solid tumor such as melanoma, head and neck, liver or kidney cancer. CDR3s include the opening cysteine and the closing phenylalanine or tryptophan. The order of the fields is V gene, D gene, J gene, clone size, CDR3 protein, CDR3 DNA. The D gene is left open where the match is weak. Some rows mark clone size as missing; the rest say once, few, many or name a class of expanded clone.

>TRBV5-8|TRBD1|TRBJ1-1|once
CASRFPGGMNTEAFF
TGTGCCAGCAGATTCCCAGGGGGAATGAACACTGAAGCTTTCTTT
>TRBV29-1|.|TRBJ2-3|once
CSVERSIQGWDTQYF
TGCAGCGTTGAGAGGTCAATACAGGGTTGGGATACGCAGTATTTT
>TRBV10-3|.|TRBJ2-7|.
CAISESRAYEQYF
TGTGCCATCAGTGAGTCTAGGGCGTACGAGCAGTACTTC
>TRBV21-1|.|TRBJ2-7|once
CASSDRTEISYEQYF
TGTGCCAGCAGCGACCGGACAGAGATATCCTACGAGCAGTACTTC
>TRBV5-4|.|TRBJ1-1|.
CASSVDRNTEAFF
TGTGCCAGCAGCGTGGACAGGAACACTGAAGCTTTCTTT
>TRBV5-4|TRBD1|TRBJ1-2|.
CASSMRTGDGYTF
TGTGCCAGCAGCATGCGGACAGGGGATGGCTACACCTTC
>TRBV7-8|.|TRBJ1-1|.
CASSFLGTILLTEAFF
TGTGCCAGCAGCTTTTTAGGGACAATTCTTTTAACTGAAGCTTTCTTT
>TRBV7-9|TRBD2|TRBJ2-1|.
CASSPRLAGGYNEQFF
TGTGCCAGCAGTCCACGCCTAGCGGGAGGTTACAATGAGCAGTTCTTC
>TRBV5-1|.|TRBJ2-5|few
CASSLPPQETQYF
TGCGCCAGCAGCTTGCCTCCACAAGAGACCCAGTACTTC
>TRBV5-1|TRBD2|TRBJ2-4|.
CASSTSSGQNIQYF
TGCGCCAGCAGCACCTCTAGCGGGCAAAACATTCAGTACTTC
>TRBV18|TRBD1|TRBJ2-7|.
CASSPSQGASYEQYF
TGTGCCAGCTCACCGTCACAGGGGGCTTCCTACGAGCAGTACTTC
>TRBV9|.|TRBJ2-5|.
CASSALSQETQYF
TGTGCCAGCAGCGCTTTATCCCAAGAGACCCAGTACTTC
>TRBV2|.|TRBJ1-2|.
CASSATVVANYGYTF
TGTGCCAGCAGTGCAACAGTGGTGGCTAACTATGGCTACACCTTC
>TRBV19|.|TRBJ1-5|.
CASRSWEGYSNQPQHF
TGTGCCAGTAGGTCATGGGAGGGGTATAGCAATCAGCCCCAGCATTTT
>TRBV7-8|TRBD2|TRBJ2-3|.
CASSPYHLAGALVTQYF
TGTGCCAGCAGCCCTTACCACCTAGCGGGAGCCCTGGTTACGCAGTATTTT
>TRBV6-5|TRBD1|TRBJ2-7|.
CASSTSWTGGEQYF
TGTGCCAGCAGTACATCTTGGACAGGGGGCGAGCAGTACTTC